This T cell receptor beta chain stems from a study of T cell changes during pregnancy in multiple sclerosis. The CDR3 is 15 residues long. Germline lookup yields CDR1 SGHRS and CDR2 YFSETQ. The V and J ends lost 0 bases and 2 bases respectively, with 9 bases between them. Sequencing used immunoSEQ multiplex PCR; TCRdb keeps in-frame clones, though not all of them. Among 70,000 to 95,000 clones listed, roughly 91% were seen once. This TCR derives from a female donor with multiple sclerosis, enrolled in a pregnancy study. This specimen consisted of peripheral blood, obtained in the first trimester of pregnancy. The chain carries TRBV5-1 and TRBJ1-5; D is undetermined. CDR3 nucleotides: TGCGCCAGCAGCTTGGGGGCGAGAGGCAATCAGCCCCAGCATTTT. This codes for CASSLGARGNQPQHF.